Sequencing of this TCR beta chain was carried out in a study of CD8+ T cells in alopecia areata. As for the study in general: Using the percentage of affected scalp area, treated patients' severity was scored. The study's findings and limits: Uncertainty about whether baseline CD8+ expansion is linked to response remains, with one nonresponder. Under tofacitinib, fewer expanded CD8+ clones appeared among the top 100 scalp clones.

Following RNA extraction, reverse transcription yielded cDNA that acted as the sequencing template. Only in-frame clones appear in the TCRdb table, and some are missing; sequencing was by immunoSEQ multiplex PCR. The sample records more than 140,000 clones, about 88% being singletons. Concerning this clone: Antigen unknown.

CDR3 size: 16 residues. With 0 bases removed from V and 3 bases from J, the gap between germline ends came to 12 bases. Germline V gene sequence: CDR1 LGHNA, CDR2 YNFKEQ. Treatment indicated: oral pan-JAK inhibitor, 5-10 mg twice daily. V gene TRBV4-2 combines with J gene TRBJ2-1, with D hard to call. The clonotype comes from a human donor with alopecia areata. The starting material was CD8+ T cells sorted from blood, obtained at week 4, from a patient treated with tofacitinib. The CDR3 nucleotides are TGTGCCAGCAGCCAAGAAAGAGAACTATTCTACAATGAGCAGTTCTTC. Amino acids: CASSQERELFYNEQFF.